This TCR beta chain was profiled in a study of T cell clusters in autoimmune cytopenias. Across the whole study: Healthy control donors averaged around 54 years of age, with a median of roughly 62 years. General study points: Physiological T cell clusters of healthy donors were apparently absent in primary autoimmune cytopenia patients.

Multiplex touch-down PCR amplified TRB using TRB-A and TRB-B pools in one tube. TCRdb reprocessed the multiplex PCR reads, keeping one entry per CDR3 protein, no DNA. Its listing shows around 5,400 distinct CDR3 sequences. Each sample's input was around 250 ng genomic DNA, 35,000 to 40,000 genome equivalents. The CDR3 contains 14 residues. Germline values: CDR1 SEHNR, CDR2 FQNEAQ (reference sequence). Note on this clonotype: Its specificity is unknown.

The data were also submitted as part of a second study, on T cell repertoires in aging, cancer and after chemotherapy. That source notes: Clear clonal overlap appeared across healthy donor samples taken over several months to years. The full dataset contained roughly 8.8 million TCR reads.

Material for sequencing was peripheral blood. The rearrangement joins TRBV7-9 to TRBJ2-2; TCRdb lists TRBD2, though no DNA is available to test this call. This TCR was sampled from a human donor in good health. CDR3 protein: CASGSAGSTGELFF. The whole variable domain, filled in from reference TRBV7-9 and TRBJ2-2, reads DTGVSQNPRHKITKRGQNVTFRCDPISEHNRLYWYRQTLGQGPEFLTYFQNEAQLEKSRLLSDRFSAERPKGSFSTLEIQRTEQGDSAMYLCASGSAGSTGELFFGEGSRLTVL.